In its sample, the clone carrying this T cell receptor (beta chain) was seen a few times. This specimen comes from a study of blood T cells in healthy people across ages. The authors ran a second PCR of 7 to 11 cycles using a sample-barcoded 5' primer and a J-beta primer mix. TCRdb ran MiXCR on the 5' RACE reads and lists one entry per CDR3 protein. This table holds over 1.5 million distinct CDR3 sequences, approximately 50% found once. Trimming removed 0 bases at V and 5 bases at J, with 13 bases between. CDR1 and CDR2 from the germline V gene are MGHRA and YSYEKL. CDR3 length: 16 residues. Material: blood. This chain joins TRBV4-1 and TRBJ1-4, with TRBD1 as a possible D gene (5 bases). The clonotype was recovered from a woman in her thirties or forties in good health. CDR3 protein: CASSQDHPGPNEKLFF. In DNA, the CDR3 is TGCGCCAGCAGCCAAGATCACCCGGGGCCCAATGAAAAACTGTTTTTT.